The clone carrying this T cell receptor beta chain was counted ten times or more. At one end, the junction sequence differs from germline, possibly due to a read error. The data belong to a study of T cells in Graves' hyperthyroidism and ophthalmopathy. There are 12 residues in the CDR3. From germline, CDR1 is GTSNPN and CDR2 SVGIG (reference sequence). Authors of the study amplified TCR beta CDR3 regions from RNA transcripts. Initially, a first-round RT-PCR of the TCR CDR3 employed the HTBI primer set. MiXCR was run by TCRdb on the multiplex PCR reads, yielding one entry per CDR3 protein. The sample records more than 450,000 distinct CDR3 sequences, nearly 20% being singletons.

V and J are TRBV30 and TRBJ1-2, with D tentatively TRBD1 (5 bases). Sequenced material: blood. This clonotype originated in a man aged 40-49 years with Graves' ophthalmopathy. The CDR3 region has the DNA TGTGCCTGGAGTGTACCGGGGGAGACTAACTCCTTC. This gives the protein CAWSVPGETNSF.